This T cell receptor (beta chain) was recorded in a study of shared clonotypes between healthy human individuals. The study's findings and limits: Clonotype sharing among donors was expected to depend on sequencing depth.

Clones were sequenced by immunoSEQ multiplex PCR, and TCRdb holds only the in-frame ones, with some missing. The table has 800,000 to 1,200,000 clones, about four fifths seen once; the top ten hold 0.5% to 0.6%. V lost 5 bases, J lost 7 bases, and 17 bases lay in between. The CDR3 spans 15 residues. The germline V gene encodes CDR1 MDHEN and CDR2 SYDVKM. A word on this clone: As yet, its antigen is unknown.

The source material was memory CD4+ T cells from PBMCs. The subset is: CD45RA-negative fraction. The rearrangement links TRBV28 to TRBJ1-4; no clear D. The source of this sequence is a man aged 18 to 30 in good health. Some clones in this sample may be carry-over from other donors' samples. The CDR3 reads CASSTLFATAEKLFF. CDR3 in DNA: TGTGCCAGCAGTACACTCTTCGCTACGGCTGAAAAACTGTTTTTT.